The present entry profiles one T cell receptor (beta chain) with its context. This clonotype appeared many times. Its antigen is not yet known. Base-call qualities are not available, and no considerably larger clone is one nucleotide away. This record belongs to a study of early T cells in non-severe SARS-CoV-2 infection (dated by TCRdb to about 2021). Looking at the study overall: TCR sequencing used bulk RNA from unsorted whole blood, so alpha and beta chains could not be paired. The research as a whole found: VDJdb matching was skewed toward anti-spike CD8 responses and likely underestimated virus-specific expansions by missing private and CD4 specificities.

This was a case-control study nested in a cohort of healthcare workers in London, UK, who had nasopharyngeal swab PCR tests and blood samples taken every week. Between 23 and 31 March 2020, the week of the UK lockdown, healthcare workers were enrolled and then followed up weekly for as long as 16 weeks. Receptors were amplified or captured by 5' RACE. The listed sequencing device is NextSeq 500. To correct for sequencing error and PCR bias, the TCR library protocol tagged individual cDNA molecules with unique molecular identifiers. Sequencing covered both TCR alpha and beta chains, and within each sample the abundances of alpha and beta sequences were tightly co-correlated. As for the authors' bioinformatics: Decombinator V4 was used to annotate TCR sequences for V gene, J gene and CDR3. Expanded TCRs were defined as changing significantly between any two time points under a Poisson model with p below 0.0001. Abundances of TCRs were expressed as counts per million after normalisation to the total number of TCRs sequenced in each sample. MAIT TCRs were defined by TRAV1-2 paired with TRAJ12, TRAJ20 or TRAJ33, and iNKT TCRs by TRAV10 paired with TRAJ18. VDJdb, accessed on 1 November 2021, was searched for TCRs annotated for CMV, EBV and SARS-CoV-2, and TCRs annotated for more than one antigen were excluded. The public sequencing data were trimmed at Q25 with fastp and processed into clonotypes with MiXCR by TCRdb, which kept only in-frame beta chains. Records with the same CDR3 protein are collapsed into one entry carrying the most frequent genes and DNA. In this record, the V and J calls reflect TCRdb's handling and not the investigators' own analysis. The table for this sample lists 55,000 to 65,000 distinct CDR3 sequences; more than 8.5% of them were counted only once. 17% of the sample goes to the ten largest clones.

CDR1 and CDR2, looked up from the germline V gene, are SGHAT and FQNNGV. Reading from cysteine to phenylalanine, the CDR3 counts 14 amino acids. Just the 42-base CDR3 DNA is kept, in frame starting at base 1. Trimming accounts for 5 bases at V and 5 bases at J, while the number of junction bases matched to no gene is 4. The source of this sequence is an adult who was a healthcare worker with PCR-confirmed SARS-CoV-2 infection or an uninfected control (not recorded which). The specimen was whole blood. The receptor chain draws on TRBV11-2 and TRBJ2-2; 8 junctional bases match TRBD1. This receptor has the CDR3 CASSSRDRTGELFF. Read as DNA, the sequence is TGTGCCAGCAGCAGTCGGGACAGGACCGGGGAGCTGTTTTTT.